One T cell receptor beta chain is described in this entry. Its antigen is as yet unknown. The authors carried out high-throughput sequencing of TCR beta. They applied it to CD8+ and CD4+ T cells obtained from blood. The CD8+ and CD4+ T cells were isolated magnetically using a negative isolation approach, whereas the TEMRA cells were enriched by FACS. RNA was extracted with the RNeasy kit, and a quantity of 0.5 to 1 ug was reverse transcribed using random hexamers. The authors amplified TCR beta CDR3 across 54 Vbeta and 13 Jbeta using immunoSEQ multiplex PCR. TCRdb re-called the immunoSEQ multiplex PCR reads through MiXCR, storing one row per CDR3 protein. The sample gives 130,000 to 150,000 distinct CDR3 sequences, roughly 94% of which show up once; less than 0.095% is in the top ten. The sample originates from a study of CD8 T cells in Susac syndrome. Whole-study results and caveats: Only a relatively small number of individuals were included in the TCR sequencing and HLA analysis.

The CDR3 is 14 residues long. The V end lost 5 bases, the J end lost 0 bases, and 12 bases lay between the germline ends. Germline-derived CDR1 and CDR2 are SGHRS and YFSETQ. The TCR comes from a human donor in good health. This chain links TRBV5-1 with TRBJ2-7; D is unresolved. Sequences were obtained from CD4+ T cells from PBMCs. DNA for the CDR3: TGCGCCAGCAGGCCCGAGACGGTCTCCTACGAGCAGTACTTC. Its protein is CASRPETVSYEQYF.